This TCR beta chain was obtained from a study of blood T cell repertoires in COVID-19. V lost 5 bases and J lost 0, with 7 bases in between. The CDR3 sequence is 13 residues long. Germline values: CDR1 SGHNT, CDR2 YENEEA. This clone occurred a few times. Original processing notes: Reference gene primer amplification gave estimated nucleated cell counts. Repertoires were generated with immunoSEQ multiplex PCR, while TCRdb's copy carries only in-frame clones and drops some. D and trimming come from the DNA, and the V and J calls and clone size come from that table. The table lists about 180,000 clones, over 80% of them singletons.

Input material: peripheral blood. The receptor's source is a woman aged 55 to 70 with acute or convalescent COVID-19. The rearrangement links TRBV11-3 to TRBJ1-1; D might be TRBD1 (6 bases). This chain's CDR3 is CASSDRLNTEAFF. Written as DNA, the CDR3 is TGTGCCAGCAGCGACAGGCTGAACACTGAAGCTTTCTTT.